This T cell receptor (beta chain) appears in the sequencing data of a study of cytomegalovirus exposure and HLA in healthy donors. The donors belonged to the approximately 120-subject validation cohort, separate from the roughly 650-subject first cohort. TCRdb keeps only in-frame clones here, not all; method: immunoSEQ multiplex PCR. The data hold fewer than 250,000 clones, with just under 90% observed a single time. As to this clone: What it recognizes is unknown.

The study, taken as a whole, reports: The classifier reportedly diagnosed cytomegalovirus status with high specificity and sensitivity. Cytomegalovirus association was assigned to approximately 180 TCR beta chains. Whilst most TCR sequences proved rare, a subset of public TCRs occurred across many donors.

This CDR3 spans 16 amino acids. With 4 bases clipped from V and 3 bases from J, the junction kept 6 bases outside the gene matches. Germline CDR1 LGHNA, CDR2 YSLEER. This clonotype was obtained from a man aged 18 to 29 in good health and CMV-seronegative. The material sequenced was PBMCs. This chain uses TRBV4-3 with TRBJ2-1; 10 nucleotides agree with TRBD2. The CDR3 loop is CASSRRTSGVYNEQFF. For the CDR3, the DNA is TGCGCCAGCAGCCGACGGACTAGCGGAGTCTACAATGAGCAGTTCTTC.